This TCR beta chain was retrieved from a study of shared clonotypes between healthy human individuals. About the study: Donors had three CD4 naive, three CD4 memory, two CD8 naive and one CD8 memory plate apiece.

Generated by immunoSEQ multiplex PCR, the TCRdb table keeps only in-frame clones and is missing some. This table has 2 million to 3 million clones, 80% to 95% appearing once. This receptor was identified in a man younger than 35 in good health. Some clones in this sample may be carry-over from other donors' samples. Input material: naive CD4+ T cells from PBMCs. Subset described: CD45RA+ positively selected.

This CDR3 reads CATTAGGMDEQFF. CDR3 coding DNA: TGTGCCACCACCGCAGGGGGTATGGATGAGCAGTTCTTC. The chain uses TRBV15 and TRBJ2-1; 7 bases fit TRBD1. The length of the CDR3 is 13 residues. Trimming cost V 7 bases and J 8 bases; bases outside gene matches: 8. Germline loops: CDR1 LNHNV, CDR2 YYDKDF (reference sequence).